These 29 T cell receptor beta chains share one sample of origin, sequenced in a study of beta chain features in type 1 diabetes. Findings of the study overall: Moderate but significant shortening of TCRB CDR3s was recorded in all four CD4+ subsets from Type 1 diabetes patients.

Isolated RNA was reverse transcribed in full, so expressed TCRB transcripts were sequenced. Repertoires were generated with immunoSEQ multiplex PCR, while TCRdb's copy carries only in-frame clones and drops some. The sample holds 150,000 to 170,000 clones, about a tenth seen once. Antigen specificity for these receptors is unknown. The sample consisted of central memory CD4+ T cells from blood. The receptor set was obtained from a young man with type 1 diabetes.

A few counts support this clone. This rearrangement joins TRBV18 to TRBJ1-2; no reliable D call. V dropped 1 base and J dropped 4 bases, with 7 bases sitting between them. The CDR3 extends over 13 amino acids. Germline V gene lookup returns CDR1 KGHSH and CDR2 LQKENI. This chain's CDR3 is CASSPRAVYGYTF. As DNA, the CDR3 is TGTGCCAGCTCACCACGGGCTGTCTATGGCTACACCTTC.

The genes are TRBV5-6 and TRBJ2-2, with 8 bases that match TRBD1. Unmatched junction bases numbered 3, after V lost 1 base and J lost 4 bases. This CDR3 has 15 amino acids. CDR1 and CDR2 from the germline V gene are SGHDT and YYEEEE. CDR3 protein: CASSLWDRSTGELFF. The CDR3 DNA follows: TGTGCCAGCAGCTTGTGGGACAGGAGCACCGGGGAGCTGTTTTTT.

CDR3 amino acids: CASSSKAGSELFF. Written as DNA, the CDR3 is TGTGCCAGCAGCTCCAAGGCAGGAAGTGAACTGTTTTTT. The chain employs TRBV5-4 and TRBJ1-4; D is undetermined. The CDR3 has 13 residues. Trimming removed 3 bases at V and 12 bases at J, with 15 bases between. Germline values: CDR1 SGHNT, CDR2 YYREEE (reference sequence).

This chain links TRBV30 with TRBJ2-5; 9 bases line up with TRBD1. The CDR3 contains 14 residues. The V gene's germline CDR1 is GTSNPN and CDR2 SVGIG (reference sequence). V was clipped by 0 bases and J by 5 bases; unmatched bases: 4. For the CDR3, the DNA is TGTGCCTGGAGTGTAGAGGGACAGGGTGAGACCCAGTACTTC. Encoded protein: CAWSVEGQGETQYF.

CDR3 nucleotides: TGCGCCAGCAGCCAGGGAGGGGACTATAGCAATCAGCCCCAGCATTTT. It yields the protein CASSQGGDYSNQPQHF. This sequence joins TRBV4-3 and TRBJ1-5; a possible D gene is TRBD1 (5 bases). Trimming removed 3 bases at V and 0 bases at J, with 12 bases between. The CDR3 totals 16 residues. Germline CDR1 LGHNA, CDR2 YSLEER.

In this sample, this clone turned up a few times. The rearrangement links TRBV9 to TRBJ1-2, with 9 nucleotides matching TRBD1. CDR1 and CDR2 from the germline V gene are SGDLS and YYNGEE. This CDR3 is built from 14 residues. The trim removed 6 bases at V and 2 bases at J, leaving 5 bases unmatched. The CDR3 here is CASTQGQGNYGYTF. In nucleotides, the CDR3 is TGTGCCAGCACCCAGGGACAGGGCAACTATGGCTACACCTTC.

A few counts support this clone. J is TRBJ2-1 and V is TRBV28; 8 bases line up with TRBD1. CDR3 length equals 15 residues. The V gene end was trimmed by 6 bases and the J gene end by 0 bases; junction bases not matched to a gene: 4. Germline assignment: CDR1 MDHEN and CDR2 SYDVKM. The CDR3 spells CASRDRVSSYNEQFF. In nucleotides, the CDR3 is TGTGCCAGCAGGGACAGGGTCAGCTCCTACAATGAGCAGTTCTTC.

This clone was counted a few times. CDR3 region: CASSSAWATFPTRGEQYF. CDR3 bases: TGTGCCAGCAGCTCAGCCTGGGCGACTTTCCCAACCCGGGGCGAGCAGTACTTC. The chain carries TRBV7-3 and TRBJ2-7, with D possibly being TRBD2 (5 bases). The CDR3 contains 18 residues. Trimming pared 4 bases from V and 6 bases from J, leaving 28 bases between. The germline gives CDR1 SGHTA, CDR2 FQGTGA.

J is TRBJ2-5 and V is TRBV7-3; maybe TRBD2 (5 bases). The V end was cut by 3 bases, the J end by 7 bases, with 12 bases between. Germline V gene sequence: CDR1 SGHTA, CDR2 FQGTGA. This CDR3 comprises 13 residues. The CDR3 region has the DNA TGTGCCAGCAGCTTTTTCGGGGAAGGGACCCAGTACTTC. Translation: CASSFFGEGTQYF.

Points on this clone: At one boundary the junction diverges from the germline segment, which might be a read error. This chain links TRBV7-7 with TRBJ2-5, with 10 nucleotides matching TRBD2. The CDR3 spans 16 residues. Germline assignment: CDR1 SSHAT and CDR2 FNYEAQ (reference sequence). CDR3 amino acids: CASSFQREGGQETQYF. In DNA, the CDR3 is TGTGCTAGCAGCTTTCAGCGGGAGGGCGGGCAAGAGACCCAGTACTTC.

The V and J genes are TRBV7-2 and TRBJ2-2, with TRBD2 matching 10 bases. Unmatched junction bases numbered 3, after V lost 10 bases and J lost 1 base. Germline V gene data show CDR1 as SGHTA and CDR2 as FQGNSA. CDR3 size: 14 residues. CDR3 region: CATTSGVNTGELFF. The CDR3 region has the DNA TGTGCCACCACTAGCGGGGTGAACACCGGGGAGCTGTTTTTT.

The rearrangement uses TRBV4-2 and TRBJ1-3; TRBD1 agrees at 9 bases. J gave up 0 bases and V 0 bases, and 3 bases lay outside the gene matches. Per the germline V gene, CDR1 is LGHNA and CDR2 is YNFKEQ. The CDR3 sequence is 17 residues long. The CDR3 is CASSQDMGQGSGNTIYF. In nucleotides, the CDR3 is TGTGCCAGCAGCCAAGATATGGGACAGGGCTCTGGAAACACCATATATTTT.

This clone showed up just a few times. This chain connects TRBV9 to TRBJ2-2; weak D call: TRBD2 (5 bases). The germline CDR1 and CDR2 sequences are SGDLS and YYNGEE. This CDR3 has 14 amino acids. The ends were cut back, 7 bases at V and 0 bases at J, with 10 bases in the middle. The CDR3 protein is CASGGFSNTGELFF. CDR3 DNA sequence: TGTGCCAGCGGAGGTTTTTCGAACACCGGGGAGCTGTTTTTT.

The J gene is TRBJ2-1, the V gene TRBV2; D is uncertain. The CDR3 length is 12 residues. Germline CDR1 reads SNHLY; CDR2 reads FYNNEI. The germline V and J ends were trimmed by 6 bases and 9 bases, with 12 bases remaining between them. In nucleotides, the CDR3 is TGTGCCAGCAGGATTACTAACTCTGAGCAGTTCTTC. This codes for CASRITNSEQFF. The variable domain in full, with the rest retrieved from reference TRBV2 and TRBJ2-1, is EPEVTQTPSHQVTQMGQEVILRCVPISNHLYFYWYRQILGQKVEFLVSFYNNEISEKSEIFDDQFSVERPDGSNFTLKIRSTKLEDSAMYFCASRITNSEQFFGPGTRLTVL.

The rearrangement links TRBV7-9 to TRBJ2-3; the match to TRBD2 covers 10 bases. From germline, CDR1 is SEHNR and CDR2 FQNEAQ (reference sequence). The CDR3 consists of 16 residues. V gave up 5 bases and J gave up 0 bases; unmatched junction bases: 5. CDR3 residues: CASSPLTSGSTDTQYF. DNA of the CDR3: TGTGCCAGCAGCCCTTTGACTAGCGGGAGCACAGATACGCAGTATTTT.

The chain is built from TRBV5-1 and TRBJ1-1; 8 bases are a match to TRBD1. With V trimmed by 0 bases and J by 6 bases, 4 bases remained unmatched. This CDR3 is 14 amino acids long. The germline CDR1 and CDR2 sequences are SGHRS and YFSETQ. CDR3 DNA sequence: TGCGCCAGCAGCTTGGAGACAGGGGTTTCTGAAGCTTTCTTT. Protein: CASSLETGVSEAFF.

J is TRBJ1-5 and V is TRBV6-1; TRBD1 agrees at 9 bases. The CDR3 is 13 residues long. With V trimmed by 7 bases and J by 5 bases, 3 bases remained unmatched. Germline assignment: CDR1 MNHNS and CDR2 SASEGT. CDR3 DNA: TGTGCCAGCAAAAACAGGGGGCATCAGCCCCAGCATTTT. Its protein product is CASKNRGHQPQHF.

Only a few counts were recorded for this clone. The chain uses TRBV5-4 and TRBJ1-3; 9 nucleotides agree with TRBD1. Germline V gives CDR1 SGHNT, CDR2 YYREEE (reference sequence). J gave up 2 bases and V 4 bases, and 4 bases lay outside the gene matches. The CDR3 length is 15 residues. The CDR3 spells CASSTGQGPGNTIYF. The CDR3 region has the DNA TGTGCCAGCAGCACGGGACAGGGACCTGGAAACACCATATATTTT.

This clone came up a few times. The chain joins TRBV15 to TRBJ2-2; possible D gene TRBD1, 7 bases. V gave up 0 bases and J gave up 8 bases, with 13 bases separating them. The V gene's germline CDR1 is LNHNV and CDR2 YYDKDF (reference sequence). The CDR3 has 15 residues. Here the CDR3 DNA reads TGTGCCACCAGCAGAGATAATGCGGGACAGGGGGAGCTGTTTTTT. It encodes CATSRDNAGQGELFF. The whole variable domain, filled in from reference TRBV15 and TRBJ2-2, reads DAMVIQNPRYQVTQFGKPVTLSCSQTLNHNVMYWYQQKSSQAPKLLFHYYDKDFNNEADTPDNFQSRRPNTSFCFLDIRSPGLGDTAMYLCATSRDNAGQGELFFGEGSRLTVL.

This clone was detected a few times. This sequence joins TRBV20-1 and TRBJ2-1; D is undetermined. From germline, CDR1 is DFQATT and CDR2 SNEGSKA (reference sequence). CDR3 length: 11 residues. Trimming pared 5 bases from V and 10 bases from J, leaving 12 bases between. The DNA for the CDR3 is TGCAGTGCTTATGACTCCATCGAGCAGTTCTTC. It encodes CSAYDSIEQFF.

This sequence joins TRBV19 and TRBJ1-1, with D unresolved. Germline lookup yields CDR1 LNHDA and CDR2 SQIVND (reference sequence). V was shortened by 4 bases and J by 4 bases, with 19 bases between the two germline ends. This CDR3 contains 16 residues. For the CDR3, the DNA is TGTGCCAGTAGTAGTCCAGGCGGGCATTCCCCCACTGAAGCTTTCTTT. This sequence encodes CASSSPGGHSPTEAFF.

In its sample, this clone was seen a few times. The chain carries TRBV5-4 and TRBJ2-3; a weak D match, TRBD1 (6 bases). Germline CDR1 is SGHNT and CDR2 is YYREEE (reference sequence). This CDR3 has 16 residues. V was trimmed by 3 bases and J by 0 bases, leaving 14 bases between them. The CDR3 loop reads CASSSPTGFSTDTQYF. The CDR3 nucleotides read TGTGCCAGCAGCTCGCCGACAGGATTTAGCACAGATACGCAGTATTTT. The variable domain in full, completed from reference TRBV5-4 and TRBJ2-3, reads ETGVTQSPTHLIKTRGQQVTLRCSSQSGHNTVSWYQQALGQGPQFIFQYYREEENGRGNFPPRFSGLQFPNYSSELNVNALELDDSALYLCASSSPTGFSTDTQYFGPGTRLTVL.

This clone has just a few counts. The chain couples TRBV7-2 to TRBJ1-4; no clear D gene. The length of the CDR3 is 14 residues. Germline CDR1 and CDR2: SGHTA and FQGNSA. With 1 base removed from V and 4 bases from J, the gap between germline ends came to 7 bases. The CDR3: CASSLDSLNEKLFF. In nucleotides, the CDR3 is TGTGCCAGCAGCTTAGACAGTCTTAATGAAAAACTGTTTTTT.

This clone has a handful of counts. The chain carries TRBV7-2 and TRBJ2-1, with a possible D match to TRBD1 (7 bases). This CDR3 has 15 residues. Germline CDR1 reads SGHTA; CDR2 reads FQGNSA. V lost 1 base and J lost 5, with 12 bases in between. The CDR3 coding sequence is TGTGCCAGCAGCTTAGACAGGGGACTCCACAATGAGCAGTTCTTC. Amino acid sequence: CASSLDRGLHNEQFF. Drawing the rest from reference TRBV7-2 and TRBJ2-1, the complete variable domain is GAGVSQSPSNKVTEKGKDVELRCDPISGHTALYWYRQSLGQGLEFLIYFQGNSAPDKSGLPSDRFSAERTGGSVSTLTIQRTQQEDSAVYLCASSLDRGLHNEQFFGPGTRLTVL.

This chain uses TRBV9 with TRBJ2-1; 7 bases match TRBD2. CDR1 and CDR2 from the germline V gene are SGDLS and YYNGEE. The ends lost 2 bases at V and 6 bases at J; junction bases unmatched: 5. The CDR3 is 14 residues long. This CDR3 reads CASSVSPGGNEQFF. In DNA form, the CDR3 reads TGTGCCAGCAGCGTGTCACCGGGAGGCAATGAGCAGTTCTTC.

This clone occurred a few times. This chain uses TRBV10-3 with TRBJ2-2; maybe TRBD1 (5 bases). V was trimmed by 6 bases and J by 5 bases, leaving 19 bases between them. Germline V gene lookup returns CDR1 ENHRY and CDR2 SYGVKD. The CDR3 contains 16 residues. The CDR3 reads CAISAQPGPGTGELFF. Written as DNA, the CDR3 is TGTGCCATCAGCGCTCAGCCAGGGCCTGGGACCGGGGAGCTGTTTTTT.

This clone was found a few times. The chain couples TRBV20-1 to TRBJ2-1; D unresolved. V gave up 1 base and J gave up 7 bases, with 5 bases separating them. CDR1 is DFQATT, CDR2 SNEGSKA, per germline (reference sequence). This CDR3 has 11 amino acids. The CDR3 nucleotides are TGCAGTGCTAGAGTCTTGAATGAGCAGTTCTTC. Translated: CSARVLNEQFF.

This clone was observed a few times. The CDR3 reads CASTGAGDEQFF. The CDR3 DNA sequence: TGTGCCAGCACCGGGGCGGGGGATGAGCAGTTCTTC. The chain links TRBV13 to TRBJ2-1, with 7 nucleotides matching TRBD2. The germline V gene encodes CDR1 PRHDT and CDR2 FYEKMQ (reference sequence). This CDR3 is 12 amino acids long. V gave up 7 bases and J gave up 8 bases; unmatched junction bases: 5.

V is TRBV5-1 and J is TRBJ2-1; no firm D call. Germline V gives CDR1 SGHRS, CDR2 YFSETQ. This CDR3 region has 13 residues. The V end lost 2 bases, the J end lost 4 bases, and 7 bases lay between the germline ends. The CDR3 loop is CASSFNSYNEQFF. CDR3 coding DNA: TGCGCCAGCAGCTTCAACAGTTACAATGAGCAGTTCTTC.